These 10 T cell receptor beta chains came from one sample sequenced in a study of blood T cell repertoires in COVID-19. Here immunoSEQ multiplex PCR was the method, and the copy in TCRdb shows in-frame clones only, minus some. This sample has approximately 94,000 clones, with 80% found just once. Sequenced input: peripheral blood. These receptors originate from a man aged 70 or older with active or convalescent COVID-19.

The chain combines TRBV12-3 or TRBV12-4 with TRBJ1-5; D is undetermined. V was shortened by 3 bases and J by 6 bases, with 9 bases between the two germline ends. This CDR3 contains 13 residues. CDR3 nucleotides: TGTGCCAGCAGTTTTAATGTCGGTCAGCCCCAGCATTTT. Its translation: CASSFNVGQPQHF.

This sequence joins TRBV2 and TRBJ2-3; possibly TRBD1 for D (6 bases). Germline-derived CDR1 and CDR2 are SNHLY and FYNNEI. Between the trimmed V and J ends, which lost 6 bases and 0 bases, there was a span of 16 bases. This CDR3 comprises 16 residues. The CDR3 coding sequence is TGTGCCAGCAGGAGACTCCGGGACACTAGCACAGATACGCAGTATTTT. Its translation is CASRRLRDTSTDTQYF.

The rearrangement joins TRBV7-8 to TRBJ2-5; D possibly corresponds to TRBD1 (5 bases). The CDR3 runs 15 residues. Germline V gene lookup returns CDR1 SGHVS and CDR2 FQNEAQ. V lost 3 bases and J lost 0, with 11 bases in between. This chain's CDR3 is CASSFQGVYQETQYF. The CDR3 nucleotides read TGTGCCAGCAGCTTTCAGGGTGTTTACCAAGAGACCCAGTACTTC.

The chain links TRBV18 to TRBJ2-1; weak D call: TRBD2 (6 bases). The CDR3 is 14 residues long. The germline CDR1 and CDR2 sequences are KGHSH and LQKENI. The ends were cut back, 0 bases at V and 8 bases at J, with 11 bases in the middle. Written as DNA, the CDR3 is TGTGCCAGCTCACCACCGGACTACGCCGATGAGCAGTTCTTC. It yields the protein CASSPPDYADEQFF.

The chain couples TRBV10-3 to TRBJ1-1; tentatively, D is TRBD1 (6 bases). This CDR3 region has 14 residues. Trimming left V 7 bases short and J 1 base short, with 13 bases between. CDR1 is ENHRY and CDR2 is SYGVKD in the germline V gene. The CDR3: CAITRTVQNTEAFF. The CDR3 DNA follows: TGTGCCATCACAAGGACAGTCCAGAACACTGAAGCTTTCTTT.

The V and J genes are TRBV13 and TRBJ1-5; D not certain. Germline-derived CDR1 and CDR2 are PRHDT and FYEKMQ (reference sequence). With 3 bases removed from V and 1 base from J, the gap between germline ends came to 4 bases. CDR3 length: 13 amino acids. Written as DNA, the CDR3 is TGTGCCAGCAGCTTCGGGAGCAATCAGCCCCAGCATTTT. Translating it yields CASSFGSNQPQHF.

The rearrangement joins TRBV4-2 to TRBJ1-3, with D tentatively TRBD1 (5 bases). This CDR3 has 12 amino acids. Germline values: CDR1 LGHNA, CDR2 YNFKEQ. The V end lost 10 bases, the J end lost 0 bases, and 7 bases lay between the germline ends. CDR3 bases: TGTGCCACCCAGGGCTCTGGAAACACCATATATTTT. Translation: CATQGSGNTIYF.

This clone showed up just a few times. The rearrangement joins TRBV11-2 to TRBJ1-6; 8 positions match TRBD1. There are 15 residues in the CDR3. V was pared by 5 bases and J by 9 bases, with 9 bases of the junction left unmatched. CDR1 SGHAT and CDR2 FQNNGV come from the germline V gene. DNA for the CDR3: TGTGCCAGCAGCACGGACAGGGTGGTAGGTTCACCCCTCCACTTT. It encodes CASSTDRVVGSPLHF. Filled out from reference TRBV11-2 and TRBJ1-6, the complete variable domain reads EAGVAQSPRYKIIEKRQSVAFWCNPISGHATLYWYQQILGQGPKLLIQFQNNGVVDDSQLPKDRFSAERLKGVDSTLKIQPAKLEDSAVYLCASSTDRVVGSPLHFGNGTRLTVT.

J is TRBJ2-3 and V is TRBV29-1, with TRBD2 matching 8 bases. The V segment lost 0 bases and the J segment 2 bases; nucleotides outside the gene matches: 7. The CDR3 sequence is 16 residues long. Germline CDR1 reads SQVTM; CDR2 reads ANQGSEA. The CDR3 loop is CSVEEKREWATDTQYF. In nucleotides, the CDR3 is TGCAGCGTTGAAGAGAAGCGGGAGTGGGCCACAGATACGCAGTATTTT.

The chain employs TRBV3-1 (or the pseudogene TRBV3-2) and TRBJ2-3; TRBD2 matches 7 bases. Unmatched junction bases numbered 5, after V lost 3 bases and J lost 2 bases. The CDR3 is 15 amino acids. Germline V gene sequence: CDR1 LGHDT, CDR2 YNNKEL (reference sequence). The CDR3 DNA follows: TGTGCCAGCAGCCACCACAGCGGGGACACAGATACGCAGTATTTT. It yields the protein CASSHHSGDTDTQYF.